Listed below are T cell receptor beta chains from one sample, sequenced in a study of radiation and T cells in renal cell carcinoma. Clones were sequenced by immunoSEQ multiplex PCR, and TCRdb holds only the in-frame ones, with some missing. The profile shows some 150,000 clones, 75% to 90% of them singletons. The material was blood, obtained from a patient whose treatment included radiotherapy and nephrectomy. The receptors originated from a woman in her forties or fifties with renal cell carcinoma. Each CDR3 is given with its conserved first and last residue. A D gene is named only where the DNA matches it firmly. Some rows mark clone size as missing; the rest say once, few, many or name a class of expanded clone.

len: 15
d_gene: .
v_gene: TRBV6-5
abundance: .
j_gene: TRBJ1-1
CDR3aa: CASSTRSTGNTEAFF
CDR3nt: TGTGCCAGCAGCACGAGGTCGACAGGGAACACTGAAGCTTTCTTT

len: 14
d_gene: .
v_gene: TRBV7-8
abundance: .
j_gene: TRBJ1-1
CDR3aa: CASSFTSYYTEAFF
CDR3nt: TGTGCCAGCAGCTTTACCAGTTATTACACTGAAGCTTTCTTT

len: 16
d_gene: .
v_gene: TRBV27
abundance: .
j_gene: TRBJ2-7
CDR3aa: CASSEVVIRSSYEQYF
CDR3nt: TGTGCCAGCAGTGAGGTCGTAATCCGGAGCTCCTACGAGCAGTACTTC

len: 14
d_gene: TRBD1
v_gene: TRBV6-1
abundance: few
j_gene: TRBJ1-2
CDR3aa: CASSTDRGNYGYTF
CDR3nt: TGTGCCAGCAGCACGGACAGGGGGAACTATGGCTACACCTTC

len: 13
d_gene: TRBD1
v_gene: TRBV7-9
abundance: .
j_gene: TRBJ1-1
CDR3aa: CASSFGTGEVAFF
CDR3nt: TGTGCCAGCAGCTTTGGGACAGGGGAAGTAGCTTTCTTT

len: 12
d_gene: .
v_gene: TRBV7-2
abundance: once
j_gene: TRBJ1-5
CDR3aa: CASRSGDQPQHF
CDR3nt: TGTGCCAGCAGGTCAGGAGATCAGCCCCAGCATTTT

len: 15
d_gene: .
v_gene: TRBV6-5
abundance: once
j_gene: TRBJ1-4
CDR3aa: CASSYGIDPNEKLFF
CDR3nt: TGTGCCAGCAGTTACGGTATAGACCCTAATGAAAAACTGTTTTTT

len: 17
d_gene: TRBD2
v_gene: TRBV4-1
abundance: .
j_gene: TRBJ2-1
CDR3aa: CASSQGTSGLSYNEQFF
CDR3nt: TGCGCCAGCAGCCAGGGGACTAGCGGTCTCTCCTACAATGAGCAGTTCTTC

len: 13
d_gene: .
v_gene: TRBV7-8
abundance: few
j_gene: TRBJ1-2
CDR3aa: CASSYVIGDGYTF
CDR3nt: TGTGCCAGCAGCTACGTAATAGGAGATGGCTACACCTTC

len: 14
d_gene: .
v_gene: TRBV5-1
abundance: .
j_gene: TRBJ2-7
CDR3aa: CASSSTGAPYEQYF
CDR3nt: TGCGCCAGCAGCTCGACCGGGGCCCCCTACGAGCAGTACTTC

len: 16
d_gene: TRBD1
v_gene: TRBV11-2
abundance: .
j_gene: TRBJ2-7
CDR3aa: CASSPQGARLAYEQYF
CDR3nt: TGTGCCAGCAGCCCTCAGGGGGCAAGGCTAGCCTACGAGCAGTACTTC

len: 13
d_gene: .
v_gene: TRBV7-2
abundance: .
j_gene: TRBJ2-4
CDR3aa: CASTRTPDDIQYF
CDR3nt: TGTGCCAGCACCCGAACACCTGACGACATTCAGTACTTC

len: 16
d_gene: TRBD2
v_gene: TRBV9
abundance: .
j_gene: TRBJ2-5
CDR3aa: CASSVTGTSLTETQYF
CDR3nt: TGTGCCAGCAGCGTGACTGGGACTAGCTTAACAGAGACCCAGTACTTC

len: 13
d_gene: .
v_gene: TRBV6-1
abundance: .
j_gene: TRBJ2-5
CDR3aa: CASKPGREETQYF
CDR3nt: TGTGCCAGCAAGCCAGGGCGGGAAGAGACCCAGTACTTC

len: 15
d_gene: .
v_gene: TRBV5-6
abundance: .
j_gene: TRBJ2-3
CDR3aa: CASSLDPTGADTQYF
CDR3nt: TGTGCCAGCAGCTTGGACCCGACAGGAGCAGATACGCAGTATTTT

len: 15
d_gene: .
v_gene: TRBV11-2
abundance: .
j_gene: TRBJ1-6
CDR3aa: CASSSPGTLGSPLHF
CDR3nt: TGTGCCAGCAGCTCCCCAGGGACCCTTGGTTCACCCCTCCACTTT

len: 15
d_gene: TRBD1
v_gene: TRBV27
abundance: .
j_gene: TRBJ1-4
CDR3aa: CASGQDYTTNEKLFF
CDR3nt: TGTGCCAGCGGACAGGATTACACAACTAATGAAAAACTGTTTTTT

len: 14
d_gene: TRBD1
v_gene: TRBV28
abundance: .
j_gene: TRBJ1-2
CDR3aa: CASRVPGQGDGYTF
CDR3nt: TGTGCCAGCAGAGTACCGGGACAGGGGGATGGCTACACCTTC

len: 16
d_gene: .
v_gene: TRBV19
abundance: .
j_gene: TRBJ1-3
CDR3aa: CASSRDRRISGNTIYF
CDR3nt: TGTGCCTCCAGCCGGGATAGACGGATCTCTGGAAACACCATATATTTT

len: 12
d_gene: .
v_gene: TRBV6-5
abundance: .
j_gene: TRBJ1-5
CDR3aa: CASSEAGDTQHF
CDR3nt: TGTGCCAGCAGTGAAGCAGGAGATACGCAGCATTTT

len: 17
d_gene: .
v_gene: TRBV19
abundance: .
j_gene: TRBJ2-4
CDR3aa: CASSIDGRANAKNIQYF
CDR3nt: TGTGCCAGTAGTATAGATGGCAGGGCTAATGCCAAAAACATTCAGTACTTC

len: 14
d_gene: .
v_gene: TRBV19
abundance: .
j_gene: TRBJ1-3
CDR3aa: CASSQGASGNTIYF
CDR3nt: TGTGCCAGTAGCCAGGGCGCTTCTGGAAACACCATATATTTT

len: 13
d_gene: TRBD2
v_gene: TRBV5-1
abundance: .
j_gene: TRBJ2-1
CDR3aa: CACTSGSENEQFF
CDR3nt: TGCGCCTGTACTAGCGGGAGTGAGAATGAGCAGTTCTTC

len: 14
d_gene: .
v_gene: TRBV14
abundance: .
j_gene: TRBJ2-1
CDR3aa: CASSPRAGLAEQFF
CDR3nt: TGTGCCAGCAGTCCTCGGGCGGGTTTAGCTGAGCAGTTCTTC

len: 15
d_gene: .
v_gene: TRBV7-8
abundance: .
j_gene: TRBJ2-1
CDR3aa: CASLRTLSSYNEQFF
CDR3nt: TGTGCCAGCCTCCGGACCTTGAGCTCCTACAATGAGCAGTTCTTC

len: 12
d_gene: .
v_gene: TRBV2
abundance: .
j_gene: TRBJ2-7
CDR3aa: CASRLGSGEQYF
CDR3nt: TGTGCCAGCAGACTAGGTTCCGGCGAGCAGTACTTC

len: 14
d_gene: .
v_gene: TRBV9
abundance: once
j_gene: TRBJ2-5
CDR3aa: CASSGGGRSETQYF
CDR3nt: TGTGCCAGCAGCGGGGGTGGGAGGTCAGAGACCCAGTACTTC

len: 13
d_gene: .
v_gene: TRBV5-6
abundance: .
j_gene: TRBJ2-1
CDR3aa: CASSRTDYNEQFF
CDR3nt: TGTGCCAGCAGCCGGACTGATTACAATGAGCAGTTCTTC

len: 16
d_gene: .
v_gene: TRBV5-4
abundance: .
j_gene: TRBJ2-3
CDR3aa: CASSLAARGRPDTQYF
CDR3nt: TGTGCCAGCAGCTTGGCGGCGCGGGGGCGTCCCGATACGCAGTATTTT

len: 17
d_gene: TRBD1
v_gene: TRBV11-2
abundance: .
j_gene: TRBJ1-3
CDR3aa: CASRAGTGKEAGNTIYF
CDR3nt: TGTGCCAGCAGAGCCGGGACAGGGAAAGAAGCTGGAAACACCATATATTTT

len: 15
d_gene: TRBD1
v_gene: TRBV18
abundance: .
j_gene: TRBJ1-2
CDR3aa: CASSPGTGASYGYTF
CDR3nt: TGTGCCAGCTCGCCCGGGACAGGGGCCAGCTATGGCTACACCTTC

len: 15
d_gene: .
v_gene: TRBV5-4
abundance: .
j_gene: TRBJ1-5
CDR3aa: CASSLGGGENQPQHF
CDR3nt: TGTGCCAGCAGCTTGGGGGGTGGCGAGAATCAGCCCCAGCATTTT

len: 12
d_gene: .
v_gene: TRBV7-2
abundance: once
j_gene: TRBJ1-2
CDR3aa: CASSPVDYGYTF
CDR3nt: TGTGCCAGCAGCCCCGTGGACTATGGCTACACCTTC

len: 14
d_gene: TRBD2
v_gene: TRBV11-3
abundance: .
j_gene: TRBJ2-7
CDR3aa: CASSLEGGSYEQYF
CDR3nt: TGTGCCAGCAGCTTGGAGGGAGGGTCCTACGAGCAGTACTTC

len: 15
d_gene: .
v_gene: TRBV19
abundance: .
j_gene: TRBJ2-2
CDR3aa: CASSIARSNTGELFF
CDR3nt: TGTGCCAGTAGTATCGCCAGATCGAACACCGGGGAGCTGTTTTTT

len: 16
d_gene: .
v_gene: TRBV5-4
abundance: once
j_gene: TRBJ2-3
CDR3aa: CASSSPAPPRADTQYF
CDR3nt: TGTGCCAGCAGCTCCCCGGCCCCGCCTCGCGCAGATACGCAGTATTTT

len: 13
d_gene: .
v_gene: TRBV10-3
abundance: few
j_gene: TRBJ1-4
CDR3aa: CAISEELREKLFF
CDR3nt: TGTGCCATCAGTGAGGAATTACGGGAAAAACTGTTTTTT

len: 14
d_gene: TRBD1
v_gene: TRBV19
abundance: few
j_gene: TRBJ1-3
CDR3aa: CASRTTGTGNTIYF
CDR3nt: TGTGCCAGTAGGACGACAGGGACTGGAAACACCATATATTTT

len: 15
d_gene: .
v_gene: TRBV4-3
abundance: .
j_gene: TRBJ2-7
CDR3aa: CASSQDRGDSYEQYF
CDR3nt: TGCGCCAGCAGCCAAGATCGGGGCGACAGCTACGAGCAGTACTTC

len: 15
d_gene: .
v_gene: TRBV9
abundance: .
j_gene: TRBJ1-1
CDR3aa: CASSAIDVGNTEAFF
CDR3nt: TGTGCCAGCAGCGCGATTGATGTGGGGAACACTGAAGCTTTCTTT

len: 16
d_gene: TRBD1
v_gene: TRBV5-6
abundance: .
j_gene: TRBJ1-4
CDR3aa: CASSLPRTGRNEKLFF
CDR3nt: TGTGCCAGCAGCTTGCCCCGGACAGGACGGAATGAAAAACTGTTTTTT

len: 15
d_gene: .
v_gene: TRBV4-1
abundance: .
j_gene: TRBJ2-5
CDR3aa: CASSQEVAFQETQYF
CDR3nt: TGCGCCAGCAGCCAAGAAGTAGCCTTCCAAGAGACCCAGTACTTC

len: 16
d_gene: .
v_gene: TRBV21-1
abundance: .
j_gene: TRBJ1-5
CDR3aa: CASSKVWGQGRQPQHF
CDR3nt: TGTGCCAGCAGCAAAGTTTGGGGACAGGGTCGACAGCCCCAGCATTTT

len: 17
d_gene: TRBD1
v_gene: TRBV10-3
abundance: .
j_gene: TRBJ2-5
CDR3aa: CAISESFGQGAGETQYF
CDR3nt: TGTGCCATCAGTGAGTCGTTCGGACAGGGGGCCGGGGAGACCCAGTACTTC

len: 15
d_gene: .
v_gene: TRBV5-1
abundance: .
j_gene: TRBJ2-1
CDR3aa: CASSLANPGYNEQFF
CDR3nt: TGCGCCAGCAGCTTGGCCAATCCCGGTTACAATGAGCAGTTCTTC

len: 15
d_gene: .
v_gene: TRBV5-1
abundance: .
j_gene: TRBJ2-3
CDR3aa: CASSLGGGFTDTQYF
CDR3nt: TGCGCCAGCAGCTTGGGTGGGGGATTCACAGATACGCAGTATTTT

len: 16
d_gene: TRBD1
v_gene: TRBV18
abundance: .
j_gene: TRBJ1-1
CDR3aa: CASSGTGGSLRTEAFF
CDR3nt: TGTGCCAGCTCAGGGACAGGGGGATCCCTACGCACTGAAGCTTTCTTT

len: 18
d_gene: TRBD2
v_gene: TRBV7-2
abundance: .
j_gene: TRBJ2-3
CDR3aa: CASSSKITSGRLLDTQYF
CDR3nt: TGTGCCAGCAGCTCGAAAATTACTAGCGGGAGGTTATTAGATACGCAGTATTTT

len: 18
d_gene: TRBD2
v_gene: TRBV5-1
abundance: .
j_gene: TRBJ2-1
CDR3aa: CASSLVGTSGSSAWEQFF
CDR3nt: TGCGCCAGCAGCTTGGTCGGGACTAGCGGGAGTAGCGCATGGGAGCAGTTCTTC

len: 17
d_gene: TRBD1
v_gene: TRBV10-3
abundance: once
j_gene: TRBJ1-5
CDR3aa: CAISPGQGVDGNQPQHF
CDR3nt: TGTGCCATCAGTCCGGGACAGGGGGTAGATGGCAATCAGCCCCAGCATTTT

len: 15
d_gene: .
v_gene: TRBV7-2
abundance: .
j_gene: TRBJ2-2
CDR3aa: CASSPGPENTGELFF
CDR3nt: TGTGCCAGCAGCCCAGGGCCGGAGAACACCGGGGAGCTGTTTTTT

len: 14
d_gene: TRBD1
v_gene: TRBV5-8
abundance: once
j_gene: TRBJ2-7
CDR3aa: CASSGKTGPHEQYF
CDR3nt: TGTGCCAGCAGCGGAAAGACAGGGCCCCACGAGCAGTACTTC

len: 13
d_gene: .
v_gene: TRBV28
abundance: .
j_gene: TRBJ2-7
CDR3aa: CASFATETYEQYF
CDR3nt: TGTGCCAGCTTCGCTACCGAGACCTACGAGCAGTACTTC

len: 13
d_gene: .
v_gene: TRBV25-1
abundance: .
j_gene: TRBJ2-5
CDR3aa: CASSPQQGKTQYF
CDR3nt: TGTGCCAGCAGCCCCCAGCAGGGGAAGACCCAGTACTTC